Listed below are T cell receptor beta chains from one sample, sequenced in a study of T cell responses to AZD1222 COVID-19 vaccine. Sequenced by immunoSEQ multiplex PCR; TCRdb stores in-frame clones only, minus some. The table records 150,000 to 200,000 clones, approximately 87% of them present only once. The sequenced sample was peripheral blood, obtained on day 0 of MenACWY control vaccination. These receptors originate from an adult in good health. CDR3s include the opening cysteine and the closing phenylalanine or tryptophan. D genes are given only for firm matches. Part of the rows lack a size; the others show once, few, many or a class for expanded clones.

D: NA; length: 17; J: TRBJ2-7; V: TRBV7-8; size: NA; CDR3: CASSLAGHGQLAYEQYF; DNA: TGTGCCAGCAGCTTAGCGGGACACGGACAGCTTGCCTACGAGCAGTACTTC
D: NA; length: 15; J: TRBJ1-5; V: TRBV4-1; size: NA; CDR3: CASSQVRDSNQPQHF; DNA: TGCGCCAGCAGCCAAGTTCGGGATAGCAATCAGCCCCAGCATTTT
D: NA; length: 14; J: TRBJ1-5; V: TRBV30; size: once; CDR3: CAWTGQTLGQPQHF; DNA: TGTGCCTGGACAGGACAGACTCTTGGTCAGCCCCAGCATTTT
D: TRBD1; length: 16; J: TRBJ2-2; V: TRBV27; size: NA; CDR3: CASSPTGTGTLGELFF; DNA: TGTGCCAGCAGTCCCACGGGGACAGGTACCTTGGGGGAGCTGTTTTTT
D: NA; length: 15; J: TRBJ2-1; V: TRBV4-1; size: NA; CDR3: CASSQEQILHNEQFF; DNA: TGCGCCAGCAGCCAAGAACAAATTCTCCACAATGAGCAGTTCTTC
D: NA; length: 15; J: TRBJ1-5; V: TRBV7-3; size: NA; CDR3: CASSPQGYSNQPQHF; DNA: TGTGCCAGCAGCCCCCAGGGTTATAGCAATCAGCCCCAGCATTTT
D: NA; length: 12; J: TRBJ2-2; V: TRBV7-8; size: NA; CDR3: CASSLPPGELFF; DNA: TGTGCCAGCAGCTTACCCCCTGGGGAGCTGTTTTTT
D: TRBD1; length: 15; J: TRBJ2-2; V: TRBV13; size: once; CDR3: CASSFGGQGPGELFF; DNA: TGTGCCAGCAGCTTCGGGGGACAGGGCCCCGGGGAGCTGTTTTTT
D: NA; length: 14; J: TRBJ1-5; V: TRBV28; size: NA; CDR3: CASSLGRLNQPQHF; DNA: TGTGCCAGCAGTTTAGGGCGCCTGAATCAGCCCCAGCATTTT
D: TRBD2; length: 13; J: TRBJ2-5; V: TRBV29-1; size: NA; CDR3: CSAGLAGRETQYF; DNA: TGCAGCGCGGGACTAGCGGGGCGGGAGACCCAGTACTTC
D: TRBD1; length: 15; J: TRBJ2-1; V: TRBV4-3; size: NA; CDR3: CASSQETGQANEQFF; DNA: TGCGCCAGCAGCCAGGAGACAGGGCAAGCGAATGAGCAGTTCTTC
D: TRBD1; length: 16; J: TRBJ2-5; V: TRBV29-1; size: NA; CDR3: CSVETPGTGRQETQYF; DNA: TGCAGCGTGGAGACCCCCGGGACAGGGAGACAGGAGACCCAGTACTTC
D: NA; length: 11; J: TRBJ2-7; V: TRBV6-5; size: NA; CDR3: CASRTTGEQYF; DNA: TGTGCCAGCAGGACTACAGGGGAGCAGTACTTC
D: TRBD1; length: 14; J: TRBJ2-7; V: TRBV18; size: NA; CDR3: CASSETGGWYEQYF; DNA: TGTGCCAGCTCCGAGACAGGGGGCTGGTACGAGCAGTACTTC
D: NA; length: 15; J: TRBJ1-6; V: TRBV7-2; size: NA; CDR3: CASSFGGVRNSPLHF; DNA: TGTGCCAGCAGCTTTGGGGGAGTGCGTAATTCACCCCTCCACTTT
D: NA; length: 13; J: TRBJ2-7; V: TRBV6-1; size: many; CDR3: CASSEGWVGEQYF; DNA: TGTGCCAGCAGTGAAGGATGGGTGGGCGAGCAGTACTTC
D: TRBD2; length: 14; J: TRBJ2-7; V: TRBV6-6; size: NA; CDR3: CASSYSGGSSEQYF; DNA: TGTGCCAGCAGTTACTCCGGGGGGTCTTCCGAGCAGTACTTC
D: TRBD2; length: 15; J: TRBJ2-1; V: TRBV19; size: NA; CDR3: CASSGPGGPGDEQFF; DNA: TGTGCCAGTAGTGGGCCGGGGGGGCCGGGCGATGAGCAGTTCTTC
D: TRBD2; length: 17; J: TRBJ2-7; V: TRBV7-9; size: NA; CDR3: CASSLEGTSGPSYEQYF; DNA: TGTGCCAGCAGCTTAGAGGGGACTAGCGGACCCTCCTACGAGCAGTACTTC
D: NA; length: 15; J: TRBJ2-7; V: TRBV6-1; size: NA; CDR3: CASSELRTPSYEQYF; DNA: TGTGCCAGCAGTGAATTAAGGACTCCCTCCTACGAGCAGTACTTC
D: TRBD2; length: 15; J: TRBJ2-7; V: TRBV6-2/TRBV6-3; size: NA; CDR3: CASSQPGLAFYEQYF; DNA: TGTGCCAGCAGTCAACCGGGACTAGCGTTCTACGAGCAGTACTTC
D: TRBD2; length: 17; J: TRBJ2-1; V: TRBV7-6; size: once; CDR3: CASSHDTAGVGYNEQFF; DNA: TGTGCCAGCAGCCACGATACCGCGGGGGTTGGATACAATGAGCAGTTCTTC
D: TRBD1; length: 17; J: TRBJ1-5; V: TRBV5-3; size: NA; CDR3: CARSFPGQGADGQPQHF; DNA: TGTGCCAGAAGCTTCCCCGGACAGGGGGCCGACGGTCAGCCCCAGCATTTT
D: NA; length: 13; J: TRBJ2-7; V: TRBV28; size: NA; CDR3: CASESGAYYEQYF; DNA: TGTGCCAGCGAAAGCGGTGCGTACTACGAGCAGTACTTC
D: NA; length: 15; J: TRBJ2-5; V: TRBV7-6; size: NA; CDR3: CASSLAAGLGETQYF; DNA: TGTGCCAGCAGCTTAGCGGCAGGGCTGGGGGAGACCCAGTACTTC
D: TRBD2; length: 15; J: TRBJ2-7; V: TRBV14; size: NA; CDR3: CASSQAFSGGYEQYF; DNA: TGTGCCAGCAGCCAAGCTTTTAGCGGGGGGTACGAGCAGTACTTC
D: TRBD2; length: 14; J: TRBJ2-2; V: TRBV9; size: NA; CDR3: CASRASGIAGELFF; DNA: TGTGCCAGCAGGGCTAGCGGGATCGCCGGGGAGCTGTTTTTT
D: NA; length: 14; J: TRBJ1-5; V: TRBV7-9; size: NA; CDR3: CASSTGAGRQPQHF; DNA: TGTGCCAGCAGCACGGGAGCGGGTAGACAGCCCCAGCATTTT
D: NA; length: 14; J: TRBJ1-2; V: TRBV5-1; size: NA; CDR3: CASSPPSPGDGYTF; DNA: TGCGCCAGCAGCCCCCCCAGCCCTGGGGATGGCTACACCTTC
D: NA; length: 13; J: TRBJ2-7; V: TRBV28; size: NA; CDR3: CASSLFGGHEQYF; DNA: TGTGCCAGCAGTTTATTTGGGGGCCACGAGCAGTACTTC
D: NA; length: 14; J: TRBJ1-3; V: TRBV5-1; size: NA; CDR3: CASSLVASGNTIYF; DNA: TGCGCCAGCAGCTTGGTCGCCTCTGGAAACACCATATATTTT
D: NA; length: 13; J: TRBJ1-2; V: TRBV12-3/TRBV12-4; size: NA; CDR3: CASSSTGRYGYTF; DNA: TGTGCCAGCAGTTCAACAGGACGTTATGGCTACACCTTC
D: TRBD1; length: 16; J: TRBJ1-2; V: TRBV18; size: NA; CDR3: CAGSLEGQEANYGYTF; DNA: TGTGCCGGCTCACTGGAGGGACAGGAAGCTAACTATGGCTACACCTTC
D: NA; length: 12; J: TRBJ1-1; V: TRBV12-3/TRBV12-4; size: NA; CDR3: CATTWGGTEAFF; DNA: TGTGCCACCACGTGGGGGGGGACTGAAGCTTTCTTT
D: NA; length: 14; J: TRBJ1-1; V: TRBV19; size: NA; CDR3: CASIDLLTNTEAFF; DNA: TGTGCCAGTATTGACTTGTTGACGAACACTGAAGCTTTCTTT
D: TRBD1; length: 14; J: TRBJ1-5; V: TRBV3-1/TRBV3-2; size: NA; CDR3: CASSPWTGDQPQHF; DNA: TGTGCCAGCAGCCCCTGGACAGGGGACCAGCCCCAGCATTTT
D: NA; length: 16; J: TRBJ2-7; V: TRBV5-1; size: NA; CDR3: CASSLAPGSEAYEQYF; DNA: TGCGCCAGCAGCTTGGCCCCGGGTTCGGAAGCCTACGAGCAGTACTTC
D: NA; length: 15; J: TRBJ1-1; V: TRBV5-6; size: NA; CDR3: CASSQGYSLRAEAFF; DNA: TGTGCCAGCAGCCAGGGGTACAGTCTCAGGGCTGAAGCTTTCTTT
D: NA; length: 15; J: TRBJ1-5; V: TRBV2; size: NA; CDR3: CASSEAAAGDQPQHF; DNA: TGTGCCAGCAGTGAAGCCGCGGCCGGGGATCAGCCCCAGCATTTT
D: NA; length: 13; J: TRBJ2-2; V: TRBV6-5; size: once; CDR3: CASSYTYTGELFF; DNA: TGTGCCAGCAGTTACACATACACCGGGGAGCTGTTTTTT
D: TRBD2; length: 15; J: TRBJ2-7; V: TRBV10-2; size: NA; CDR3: CASSLLAGASYEQYF; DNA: TGCGCCAGCAGCTTACTAGCGGGAGCCTCCTACGAGCAGTACTTC
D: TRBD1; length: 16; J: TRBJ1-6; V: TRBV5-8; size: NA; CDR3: CASSPNWDRGHSPLHF; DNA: TGTGCCAGCAGCCCAAACTGGGACAGGGGGCATTCACCCCTCCACTTT
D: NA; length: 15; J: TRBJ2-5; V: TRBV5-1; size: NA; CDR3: CASSLRGMEKETQYF; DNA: TGCGCCAGCAGCTTGCGGGGAATGGAAAAAGAGACCCAGTACTTC
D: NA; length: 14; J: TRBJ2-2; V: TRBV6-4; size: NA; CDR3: CASSDGGSTGELFF; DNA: TGTGCCAGCAGTGACGGGGGAAGCACCGGGGAGCTGTTTTTT
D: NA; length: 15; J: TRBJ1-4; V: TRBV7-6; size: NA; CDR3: CASSLAGGRDEKLFF; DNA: TGTGCCAGCAGCTTAGCGGGGGGACGGGATGAAAAACTGTTTTTT
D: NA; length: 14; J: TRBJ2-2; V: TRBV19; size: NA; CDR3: CASSIRVIGGELFF; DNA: TGTGCCAGTAGTATTCGGGTAATTGGCGGGGAGCTGTTTTTT
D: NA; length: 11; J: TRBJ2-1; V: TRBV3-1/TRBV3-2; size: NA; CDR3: CASSQLGEQFF; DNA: TGTGCCAGCAGCCAGCTAGGTGAGCAGTTCTTC
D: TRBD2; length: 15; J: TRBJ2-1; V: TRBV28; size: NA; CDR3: CASSFSSGGVNEQFF; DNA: TGTGCCAGCAGTTTTTCCAGCGGGGGGGTTAATGAGCAGTTCTTC
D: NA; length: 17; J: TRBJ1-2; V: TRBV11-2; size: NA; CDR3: CASSLGEGSETFYGYTF; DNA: TGTGCCAGCAGCTTAGGGGAAGGGTCGGAGACCTTCTATGGCTACACCTTC
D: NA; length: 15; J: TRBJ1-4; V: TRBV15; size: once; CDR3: CATSRDRLVTEKLFF; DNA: TGTGCCACCAGCAGAGATCGGCTCGTGACTGAAAAACTGTTTTTT
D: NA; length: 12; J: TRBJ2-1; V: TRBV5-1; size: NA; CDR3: CASSYPEGEQFF; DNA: TGCGCCAGCAGCTACCCCGAGGGGGAGCAGTTCTTC
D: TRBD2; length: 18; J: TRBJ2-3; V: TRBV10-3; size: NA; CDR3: CAIRRGLAGGPSTDTQYF; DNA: TGTGCCATCAGGAGAGGACTAGCGGGAGGGCCCAGCACAGATACGCAGTATTTT
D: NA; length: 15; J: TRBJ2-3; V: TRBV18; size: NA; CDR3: CASLTGQDRTDTQYF; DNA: TGTGCCAGCCTCACGGGCCAGGACCGCACAGATACGCAGTATTTT
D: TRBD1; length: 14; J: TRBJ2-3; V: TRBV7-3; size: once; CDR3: CASSWTGFTDTQYF; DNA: TGTGCCAGCAGCTGGACAGGTTTCACAGATACGCAGTATTTT
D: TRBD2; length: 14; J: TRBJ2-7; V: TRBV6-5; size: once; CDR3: CASSRLAESYEQYF; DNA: TGTGCCAGCAGCCGACTAGCGGAGTCCTACGAGCAGTACTTC
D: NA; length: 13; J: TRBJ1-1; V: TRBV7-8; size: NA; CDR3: CASSLVANTEAFF; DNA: TGTGCCAGCAGCCTAGTGGCTAACACTGAAGCTTTCTTT
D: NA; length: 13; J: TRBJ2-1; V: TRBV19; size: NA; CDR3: CASRHTDSNEQFF; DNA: TGTGCCAGTAGACATACAGATTCCAATGAGCAGTTCTTC
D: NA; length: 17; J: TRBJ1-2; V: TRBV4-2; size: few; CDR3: CASSTNPSAGTDYGYTF; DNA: TGTGCCAGCAGCACAAATCCCTCCGCAGGGACGGACTATGGCTACACCTTC
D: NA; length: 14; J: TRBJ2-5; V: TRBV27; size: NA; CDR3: CASGRGGPGETQYF; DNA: TGTGCCAGCGGAAGGGGAGGCCCGGGAGAGACCCAGTACTTC
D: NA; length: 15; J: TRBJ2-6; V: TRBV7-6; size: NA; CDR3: CASSLGPSGANVLTF; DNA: TGTGCCAGCAGCTTAGGCCCTTCCGGGGCCAACGTCCTGACTTTC